A selection of T cell receptor beta chains follows, all from one sample in a study of blood T cell repertoires in COVID-19. Produced via immunoSEQ multiplex PCR; TCRdb's table is partial and in-frame only. Among about 380,000 clones listed, 88% were seen once. The material sequenced was PBMCs or T cells enriched from blood (not recorded which). The receptors were sampled from a woman aged 18-35 years who had recovered from COVID-19. Both conserved end residues are part of each CDR3. The D gene is left open where the match is weak. The listing skips clone size in some rows; elsewhere it reads once, few, many or a size class.

J gene	clone size	D gene	V gene	CDR3 length	CDR3 DNA	CDR3 protein
TRBJ1-1	NA	NA	TRBV6-5	16	TGTGCCAGCAGTTACTGGGGGCGCGGGGGAAACACTGAAGCTTTCTTT	CASSYWGRGGNTEAFF
TRBJ2-7	NA	NA	TRBV9	16	TGTGCCAGCAGCGTATCAGGAGGGGTGGCCTCCTACGAGCAGTACTTC	CASSVSGGVASYEQYF
TRBJ2-7	NA	TRBD1	TRBV7-9	17	TGTGCCAGCAGCTTAGCGGGGACAGGGGCGGGCCAAAACGAGCAGTACTTC	CASSLAGTGAGQNEQYF
TRBJ2-2	few	TRBD1	TRBV7-3	16	TGTGCCAGCAGCCCCTCCGACAGGGGGCGGGGCGGGGAGCTGTTTTTT	CASSPSDRGRGGELFF
TRBJ2-5	NA	NA	TRBV7-2	14	TGTGCCAGCAGCCCTAGTAGTAAGGTGGAGACCCAGTACTTC	CASSPSSKVETQYF
TRBJ1-6	NA	TRBD1	TRBV6-5	15	TGTGCCAGCAGTTACACTGGACAGGGTGATTCACCCCTCCACTTT	CASSYTGQGDSPLHF
TRBJ2-7	NA	TRBD1	TRBV3-1/TRBV3-2	15	TGTGCCAGCAGCCAAGGGACAGGGTCTAAGTACGAGCAGTACTTC	CASSQGTGSKYEQYF
TRBJ1-1	NA	NA	TRBV6-5	12	TGTGCCAGCAGTCGTAGTAAAACTGAAGCTTTCTTT	CASSRSKTEAFF
TRBJ1-3	NA	NA	TRBV5-1	16	TGCGCCAGCAGCTTGGGAGGACAGAGCTCTGGAAACACCATATATTTT	CASSLGGQSSGNTIYF
TRBJ1-2	NA	NA	TRBV6-5	13	TGTGCCAGCAGTTACTCCAGTAACTATGGCTACACCTTC	CASSYSSNYGYTF
TRBJ1-6	NA	TRBD1	TRBV5-1	15	TGCGCCAGCAGCTGGGACGGGACAGCCTATTCACCCCTCCACTTT	CASSWDGTAYSPLHF
TRBJ2-3	NA	NA	TRBV29-1	11	TGCAGCGTTGTGCGCTCAGATACGCAGTATTTT	CSVVRSDTQYF
TRBJ2-1	NA	TRBD2	TRBV28	15	TGTGCCAGCCGTCCTGGGGGGGGTCTCCACAATGAGCAGTTCTTC	CASRPGGGLHNEQFF
TRBJ2-6	NA	TRBD2	TRBV28	19	TGTGCCAGCAGTGCCGTTCTAGCGGGGGGCCTCTCTGGGGCCAACGTCCTGACTTTC	CASSAVLAGGLSGANVLTF
TRBJ1-2	NA	TRBD1	TRBV18	13	TGTGCCAGCTCACGAGGACAGGGCTATGGCTACACCTTC	CASSRGQGYGYTF
TRBJ1-4	NA	TRBD1	TRBV7-2	17	TGTGCCAGCAGCTTATACTATATACAGGGGGCAGCGGAAAAACTGTTTTTT	CASSLYYIQGAAEKLFF
TRBJ2-7	NA	NA	TRBV4-3	17	TGCGCCAGCAGCCATGTCCCCCTCAGGGAGGCACCCTACGAGCAGTACTTC	CASSHVPLREAPYEQYF
TRBJ1-2	NA	NA	TRBV30	13	TGTGCCTGGAGTGTAGTCGGTAACTATGGCTACACCTTC	CAWSVVGNYGYTF
TRBJ2-7	once	TRBD1	TRBV18	15	TGTGCCAGCTCACCCGGACAGGGGGTGACCTACGAGCAGTACTTC	CASSPGQGVTYEQYF
TRBJ1-2	NA	NA	TRBV27	14	TGTGCCAGCCGGCAGCGGGGCCGGAGCTATGGCTACACCTTC	CASRQRGRSYGYTF
TRBJ1-1	NA	NA	TRBV30	11	TGTGCCTGGGCCGGAGGCACTGAAGCTTTCTTT	CAWAGGTEAFF
TRBJ2-7	once	TRBD1	TRBV6-5	13	TGTGCCAGCACCTCACAGGGGTACTACGAGCAGTACTTC	CASTSQGYYEQYF
TRBJ1-2	NA	TRBD1	TRBV30	15	TGTGCCTGGAGTAAACCGGGACAGGATATCTATGGCTACACCTTC	CAWSKPGQDIYGYTF
TRBJ1-1	NA	NA	TRBV7-9	12	NA	CASSLSLEKAFF
TRBJ2-7	NA	NA	TRBV29-1	14	TGCAGCGTCGGTCCAAGGCTACGGGTACGCGAGCAGTACTTC	CSVGPRLRVREQYF
TRBJ1-2	NA	NA	TRBV11-2	15	TGTGCCAGCAGCCGAGTGGCAGCAGCGGTCTATGGCTACACCTTC	CASSRVAAAVYGYTF
TRBJ2-7	NA	TRBD1	TRBV3-1/TRBV3-2	15	TGTGCCAGCAGCCGACGAACAGGGGGATTCTACGAGCAGTACTTC	CASSRRTGGFYEQYF
TRBJ1-1	NA	TRBD1	TRBV5-1	16	TGCGCCAGCAGCTTCGGGGACAGGGGTAGGAACACTGAAGCTTTCTTT	CASSFGDRGRNTEAFF
TRBJ1-2	few	NA	TRBV29-1	13	TGCAGCGTCGAGGCGGTGCGGGGGGATGGCTACACCTTC	CSVEAVRGDGYTF
TRBJ2-1	once	TRBD1	TRBV27	15	TGTGCCAGCAGTTTTTCACAGGGGAATTGGAATGAGCAGTTCTTC	CASSFSQGNWNEQFF
TRBJ2-5	NA	NA	TRBV19	14	TGTGCCAGTAGTATTGGTCAGCGGAGGGAGACCCAGTACTTC	CASSIGQRRETQYF
TRBJ1-2	NA	NA	TRBV30	14	TGTGCCTGGAGTGAGGGGCACAGGGACTATGGCTACACCTTC	CAWSEGHRDYGYTF